This passage covers 29 T cell receptor beta chains from one sample sequenced in a study of blood T cell repertoires in COVID-19. Produced via immunoSEQ multiplex PCR; TCRdb's table is partial and in-frame only. The sample contains roughly 120,000 clones, just under 85% of which appear only once. Sequenced input: peripheral blood. Receptors originate from a man between 65 and 85 years old with active or convalescent COVID-19.

This clone was recorded once. This rearrangement joins TRBV5-1 to TRBJ2-7, with TRBD1 identical over 8 bases. Trimming cost V 0 bases and J 3 bases; bases outside gene matches: 5. CDR3 length: 15 residues. Germline loops: CDR1 SGHRS, CDR2 YFSETQ. The CDR3, as DNA: TGCGCCAGCAGCTTGGGGGGGACAGGTCTCTACGAGCAGTACTTC. As protein: CASSLGGTGLYEQYF.

In this sample, this clone turned up a few times. The rearrangement links TRBV5-5 to TRBJ1-6; maybe TRBD1 (5 bases). The CDR3 covers 15 residues. Trimming took off 3 bases at V and 5 bases at J, with 12 bases between the two ends. From germline, CDR1 is SGHKS and CDR2 YYEKEE (reference sequence). The CDR3 DNA sequence: TGTGCCAGCAGCTGGGCGCAGGGAAATAATTCACCCCTCCACTTT. This gives the protein CASSWAQGNNSPLHF.

The chain recombines TRBV7-2 with TRBJ1-5; no reliable D call. Trimming stripped 2 bases from V and 6 bases from J, with 5 bases between. CDR1 and CDR2 from the germline V gene are SGHTA and FQGNSA. CDR3 size: 12 residues. DNA of the CDR3: TGTGCCAGCAGCTTACCCGGTCAGCCCCAGCATTTT. This sequence encodes CASSLPGQPQHF.

This chain uses TRBV6-6 with TRBJ1-1, with a possible D match to TRBD1 (6 bases). The CDR3 has 14 residues. The V gene lost 4 bases and the J gene lost 7 bases, with 16 bases spanning the gap. Germline V gene lookup returns CDR1 MNHNY and CDR2 SVGAGI (reference sequence). The CDR3 here is CASSFAGGAVEAFF. In nucleotides, the CDR3 is TGTGCCAGCAGTTTTGCCGGGGGGGCGGTTGAAGCTTTCTTT.

This rearrangement joins TRBV18 to TRBJ1-2; D is unresolved. The CDR3 loop spans 15 amino acids. Trimming pared 2 bases from V and 0 bases from J, leaving 10 bases between. CDR1 is KGHSH, CDR2 LQKENI, per germline. The CDR3: CASSPEKRPNYGYTF. The CDR3 DNA follows: TGTGCCAGCTCACCAGAAAAGAGGCCTAACTATGGCTACACCTTC.

This chain links TRBV13 with TRBJ2-4, with 9 bases aligning to TRBD1. The V gene end was trimmed by 5 bases and the J gene end by 5 bases; junction bases not matched to a gene: 4. This CDR3 comprises 14 residues. The germline gives CDR1 PRHDT, CDR2 FYEKMQ (reference sequence). The CDR3 sequence is CASSQQGAENIQYF. The CDR3 DNA reads TGTGCCAGCAGCCAACAGGGGGCCGAAAACATTCAGTACTTC.

CDR3 region: CASSPDLAKNIQYF. In DNA, the CDR3 is TGCGCCAGCAGCCCAGATCTAGCCAAAAACATTCAGTACTTC. V is TRBV4-1 and J is TRBJ2-4; D unclear. Germline loops: CDR1 MGHRA, CDR2 YSYEKL. This CDR3 is 14 amino acids long. The V gene lost 4 bases and the J gene lost 0 bases, with 7 bases spanning the gap.

The chain combines TRBV5-1 with TRBJ2-7, with a weak D call TRBD1 (6 bases). This CDR3 region has 16 residues. The germline gives CDR1 SGHRS, CDR2 YFSETQ. The ends were cut back, 3 bases at V and 2 bases at J, with 18 bases in the middle. DNA for the CDR3: TGCGCCAGCAGCTGGGGATTGACAGGATCAACCTACGAGCAGTACTTC. Protein sequence: CASSWGLTGSTYEQYF.

This chain connects TRBV28 to TRBJ1-2, with 7 positions matching TRBD1. Germline assignment: CDR1 MDHEN and CDR2 SYDVKM. The CDR3 contains 12 residues. V lost 5 bases, J lost 4 bases, and 1 base stayed unmatched. The CDR3 reads CASSRQGYGYTF. In DNA form, the CDR3 reads TGTGCCAGCAGTCGACAGGGCTATGGCTACACCTTC.

J is TRBJ2-1 and V is TRBV19; TRBD2 aligns across 8 bases. Germline V gives CDR1 LNHDA, CDR2 SQIVND (reference sequence). After removal of 1 base from V and 5 bases from J, the junction contained 16 bases not matched to a gene. This CDR3 region has 19 residues. The DNA of the CDR3 is TGTGCCAGTAGTATAGGAGGTAGCGGGACTTTGAATTGGGACAATGAGCAGTTCTTC. It specifies CASSIGGSGTLNWDNEQFF.

The V and J genes are TRBV9 and TRBJ1-2; 11 nucleotides align to TRBD1. Germline-derived CDR1 and CDR2 are SGDLS and YYNGEE. CDR3 length: 14 residues. The V segment lost 4 bases and the J segment 6 bases; nucleotides outside the gene matches: 5. CDR3 sequence: CASSPADRGHGYTF. CDR3 sequence (DNA): TGTGCCAGCAGCCCCGCGGACAGGGGGCATGGCTACACCTTC.

The chain is built from TRBV11-2 and TRBJ1-1, with D unclear. Germline-derived CDR1 and CDR2 are SGHAT and FQNNGV. The CDR3 covers 13 residues. V lost 3 bases, J lost 3 bases, and 8 bases lay in between. CDR3 sequence reads: CASSFSGDTEAFF. Here the CDR3 DNA reads TGTGCCAGCAGCTTTTCCGGGGACACTGAAGCTTTCTTT.

The genes are TRBV2 and TRBJ2-1, with D possibly TRBD2 on 5 matching bases. Germline-derived CDR1 and CDR2 are SNHLY and FYNNEI. Trimming cost V 4 bases and J 5 bases, with 9 bases left between them. CDR3 size: 13 residues. CDR3 bases: TGTGCCAGCAGTGTGGGAGCCAACAATGAGCAGTTCTTC. Its translation: CASSVGANNEQFF.

The chain has TRBV19 and TRBJ2-1; 9 bases are a match to TRBD2. The germline gives CDR1 LNHDA, CDR2 SQIVND (reference sequence). The CDR3 has 19 amino acids. V was pared by 11 bases and J by 0 bases, with 20 bases of the junction left unmatched. CDR3 nucleotide sequence: TGTGCCTCTAGAGGGAGACCTAGCGGGGCAATTAGCTCCTACAATGAGCAGTTCTTC. This translates into CASRGRPSGAISSYNEQFF.

The chain recombines TRBV19 with TRBJ1-2, with D tentatively TRBD1 (5 bases). The CDR3 has 14 amino acids. Per germline, CDR1 LNHDA and CDR2 SQIVND (reference sequence). Deletions cut 6 bases from V and 1 base from J, with 12 bases between. The CDR3 is CASRNQGLNYGYTF. CDR3 DNA: TGTGCCAGTAGGAACCAGGGCCTTAACTATGGCTACACCTTC.

V gene TRBV7-2 combines with J gene TRBJ1-1; TRBD1 agrees at 7 bases. Germline V gives CDR1 SGHTA, CDR2 FQGNSA. This CDR3 has 14 amino acids. The V gene end was trimmed by 5 bases and the J gene end by 6 bases; junction bases not matched to a gene: 9. The DNA of the CDR3 is TGTGCCAGCAGCCCCCGACAGGGCAAGGCTGAAGCTTTCTTT. Protein sequence: CASSPRQGKAEAFF.

Only a few counts were recorded for this clone. The chain has TRBV29-1 and TRBJ2-5; tentatively, D is TRBD1 (6 bases). Trimming pared 4 bases from V and 3 bases from J, leaving 18 bases between. The CDR3 length is 15 residues. The V gene's germline CDR1 is SQVTM and CDR2 ANQGSEA. The CDR3 bases are TGCAGCGTTGCTGGTGGCCAGGGGCCCGAAGAGACCCAGTACTTC. The encoded protein is CSVAGGQGPEETQYF.

This clone was seen more than once but under ten times. Other nucleotide sequences from this sample produce the same CDR3. CDR3 in DNA: TGTGCCAGCAGCCAAGAGAGAGGCGGCAATCAGCCCCAGCATTTT. This sequence encodes CASSQERGGNQPQHF. V and J are TRBV4-2 and TRBJ1-5; no clear D. The V and J ends lost 0 bases and 2 bases respectively, with 8 bases between them. The CDR3 has 15 residues. Germline lookup yields CDR1 LGHNA and CDR2 YNFKEQ.

This clone was seen a few times. The gene calls are TRBV18 and TRBJ1-3; tentative D call: TRBD1 (5 bases). The ends were cut back, 6 bases at V and 2 bases at J, with 14 bases in the middle. The CDR3 has 15 residues. Germline CDR1 reads KGHSH; CDR2 reads LQKENI. CDR3 coding DNA: TGTGCCAGCTCGCCCCAGGGCAACGCTGGAAACACCATATATTTT. Translation gives CASSPQGNAGNTIYF. The variable domain in full, with the rest retrieved from reference TRBV18 and TRBJ1-3, is NAGVMQNPRHLVRRRGQEARLRCSPMKGHSHVYWYRQLPEEGLKFMVYLQKENIIDESGMPKERFSAEFPKEGPSILRIQQVVRGDSAAYFCASSPQGNAGNTIYFGEGSWLTVV.

The chain recombines TRBV10-3 with TRBJ2-3; 9 bases map to TRBD1. This CDR3 has 13 amino acids. Germline-derived CDR1 and CDR2 are ENHRY and SYGVKD. Trimming cost V 6 bases and J 5 bases; bases outside gene matches: 3. CDR3 coding DNA: TGTGCCATCAGCTGGACAGGGGAAGATACGCAGTATTTT. Translating it yields CAISWTGEDTQYF.

V is TRBV29-1 and J is TRBJ1-2; D is undetermined. The CDR3 loop spans 11 amino acids. Germline V CDR1 and CDR2: SQVTM, ANQGSEA. V was clipped by 5 bases and J by 1 base, with 5 bases between them. CDR3 sequence reads: CSVNGNYGYTF. The CDR3 DNA reads as TGCAGCGTTAACGGTAACTATGGCTACACCTTC.

CDR3 loop: CASSIRGYGYTF. The CDR3, as DNA: TGTGCCAGTAGTATCAGGGGCTATGGCTACACCTTC. This chain joins TRBV19 and TRBJ1-2; maybe TRBD1 (6 bases). Germline V gives CDR1 LNHDA, CDR2 SQIVND (reference sequence). V was clipped by 3 bases and J by 4 bases, with 6 bases between them. The CDR3 consists of 12 residues.

The CDR3, as DNA: TGTGCCAGCAGCGCTGACCGGGACACTGGAAACACCATATATTTT. Translated, it gives CASSADRDTGNTIYF. V usage is TRBV2 and J usage is TRBJ1-3, with D maybe TRBD1 (6 bases). The CDR3 is 15 amino acids. Germline CDR1 and CDR2: SNHLY and FYNNEI. V gave up 6 bases and J gave up 2 bases, with 14 bases separating them.

CDR3 in amino acids: CASSLENQPQHF. CDR3 DNA sequence: TGTGCCAGCAGCTTAGAAAATCAGCCCCAGCATTTT. The chain recombines TRBV6-2 or TRBV6-3 with TRBJ1-5; no definite D call. CDR3 length equals 12 residues. Germline V CDR1 and CDR2: MNHEY, SVGEGT. Trimming took 6 bases from V and 4 from J, leaving 7 bases between them.

V usage is TRBV6-5 and J usage is TRBJ2-7, with 9 positions matching TRBD1. CDR3 length: 16 residues. Germline values: CDR1 MNHEY, CDR2 SVGAGI. V trimming: 4 bases; J trimming: 1 base; junction bases outside the gene matches: 8. The CDR3 DNA reads TGTGCCAGCAGTTCGTTCGACAGGGGGGGTTCCTACGAGCAGTACTTC. Translating it yields CASSSFDRGGSYEQYF.

The V call is TRBV11-2, the J call TRBJ2-7; 7 nucleotides agree with TRBD2. The V segment lost 5 bases and the J segment 1 base; nucleotides outside the gene matches: 11. The CDR3 is 16 amino acids. CDR1 is SGHAT, CDR2 FQNNGV, per germline. The CDR3 spells CASSPISGSSSYEQYF. The CDR3 DNA reads TGTGCCAGCAGCCCAATTAGCGGGTCCTCATCCTACGAGCAGTACTTC.

J is TRBJ2-1 and V is TRBV6-5; 8 nucleotides line up with TRBD2. This CDR3 comprises 13 residues. V gave up 4 bases and J gave up 7 bases; unmatched junction bases: 3. Germline V CDR1 and CDR2: MNHEY, SVGAGI. Here the CDR3 DNA reads TGTGCCAGCAGTTCGGGAGGGACAAATGAGCAGTTCTTC. It is translated as CASSSGGTNEQFF.

The chain recombines TRBV6-2 or TRBV6-3 with TRBJ2-1; D unclear. Germline-derived CDR1 and CDR2 are MNHEY and SVGEGT. V was pared by 4 bases and J by 3 bases, with 13 bases between. The CDR3 covers 15 residues. The CDR3 sequence: CASSSYTASYNEQFF. CDR3 nucleotides: TGTGCCAGCAGTTCTTACACAGCAAGCTACAATGAGCAGTTCTTC.

The chain employs TRBV18 and TRBJ2-7, with a possible D match to TRBD1 (5 bases). The CDR3 length is 14 residues. The ends were cut back, 4 bases at V and 0 bases at J, with 10 bases in the middle. Germline assignment: CDR1 KGHSH and CDR2 LQKENI. CDR3: CASSQWGRSYEQYF. The CDR3 bases are TGTGCCAGCTCACAATGGGGCCGCTCCTACGAGCAGTACTTC.